Sequencing of this TCR beta chain was carried out in a study of naive and memory T cell subsets. General study findings and limits: A clonotype means one alpha or beta sequence, not an alpha/beta pair.

This CDR3 region has 14 residues. Germline CDR1 SGHAT, CDR2 FQNNGV. Deletions cut 4 bases from V and 1 base from J, with 11 bases between. Remarks on this clonotype: Its antigen is currently unknown.

The beta constant-region primer was an equimolar mix of two oligonucleotides covering TRBC1 and TRBC2. Ligated cDNA was amplified by four rounds of PCR with nested alpha and beta constant-region primers and SP2. TCRdb re-derived calls from the UMI-ligation and nested PCR reads in MiXCR, one entry per CDR3 protein. The table includes about 18,000 distinct CDR3 sequences, roughly 8.7% detected once. Material: central memory CD8+ T cells from blood. The chain couples TRBV11-2 to TRBJ2-7, with D possibly matching TRBD2 (5 bases). This clonotype originated in a human donor in good health. The CDR3 here is CASSWGAVSYEQYF. CDR3 coding DNA: TGTGCCAGCAGCTGGGGAGCGGTGTCCTACGAGCAGTACTTC.